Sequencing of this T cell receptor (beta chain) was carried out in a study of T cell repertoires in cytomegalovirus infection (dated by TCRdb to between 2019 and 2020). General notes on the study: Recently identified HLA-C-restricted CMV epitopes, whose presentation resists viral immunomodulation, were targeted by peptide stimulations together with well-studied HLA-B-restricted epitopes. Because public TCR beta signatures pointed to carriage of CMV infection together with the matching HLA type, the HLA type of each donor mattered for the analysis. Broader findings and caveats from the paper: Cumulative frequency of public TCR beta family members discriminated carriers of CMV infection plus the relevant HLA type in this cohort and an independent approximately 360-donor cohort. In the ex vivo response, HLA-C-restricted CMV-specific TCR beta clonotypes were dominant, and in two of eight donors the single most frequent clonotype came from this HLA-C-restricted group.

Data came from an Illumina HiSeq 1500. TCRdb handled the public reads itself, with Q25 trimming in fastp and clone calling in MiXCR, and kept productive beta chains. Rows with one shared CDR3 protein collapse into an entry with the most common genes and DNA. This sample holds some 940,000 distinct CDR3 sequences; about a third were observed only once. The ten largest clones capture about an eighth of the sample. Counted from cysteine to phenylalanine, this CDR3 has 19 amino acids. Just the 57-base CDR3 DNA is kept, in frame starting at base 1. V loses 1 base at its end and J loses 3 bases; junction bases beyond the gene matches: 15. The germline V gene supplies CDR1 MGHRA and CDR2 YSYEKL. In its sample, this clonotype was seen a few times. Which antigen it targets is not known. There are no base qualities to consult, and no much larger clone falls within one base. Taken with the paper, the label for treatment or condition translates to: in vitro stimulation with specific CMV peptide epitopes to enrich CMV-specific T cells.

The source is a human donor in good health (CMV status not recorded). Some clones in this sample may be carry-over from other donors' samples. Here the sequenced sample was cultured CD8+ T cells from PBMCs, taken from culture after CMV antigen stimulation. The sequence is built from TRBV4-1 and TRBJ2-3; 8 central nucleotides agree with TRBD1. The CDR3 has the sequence CASSQALLLRGQVTDTQYF. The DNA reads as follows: TGCGCCAGCAGCCAAGCCCTTCTCCTCAGGGGGCAGGTGACAGATACGCAGTATTTT.